This TCR beta chain was sequenced during a study of identical twins. cDNA carried unique molecular identifiers, and a universal primer site was added by template switching. TCRdb re-derived calls from the 5' RACE reads in MiXCR, one entry per CDR3 protein. The table has around 1.7 million distinct CDR3 sequences, under 35% seen once. The V gene lost 5 bases and the J gene lost 4 bases, with 14 bases spanning the gap. The CDR3 length is 13 residues. Germline V gene sequence: CDR1 DFQATT, CDR2 SNEGSKA (reference sequence). Whole-study results and caveats: Memory repertoires showed no such pattern, whereas abundant cord blood beta clonotypes carried fewer insertions. Weaker excess twin sharing was seen among beta out-of-frame sequences.

Comment on this clonotype: What it binds is not known.

Sequenced sample: cord blood. The V call is TRBV20-1, the J call TRBJ1-2, with D perhaps TRBD1 (5 bases). This sequence originates from a newborn girl in good health. CDR3 protein: CSAPSGTAYGYTF. CDR3 DNA: TGCAGTGCTCCTTCCGGGACGGCCTATGGCTACACCTTC.